The 27 T cell receptor beta chains in this list originate from one sample, sequenced in a study of blood T cell repertoires in COVID-19. Only in-frame clones appear in the TCRdb table, and some are missing; sequencing was by immunoSEQ multiplex PCR. The data hold about 150,000 clones, with 84% observed a single time. The source material was PBMCs or T cells enriched from blood (not recorded which). The receptor source for this set is a woman aged 50 to 65 with acute COVID-19.

The chain has TRBV7-3 and TRBJ2-1; no definite D call. The length of the CDR3 is 12 residues. Deletions cut 0 bases from V and 8 bases from J, with 5 bases between. Germline values: CDR1 SGHTA, CDR2 FQGTGA. CDR3 in amino acids: CASSLTPHEQFF. Here the CDR3 DNA reads TGTGCCAGCAGCTTAACCCCTCATGAGCAGTTCTTC.

CDR3: CASNRGQGNQPQHF. The CDR3 DNA reads as TGTGCCAGCAACAGGGGACAGGGCAATCAGCCCCAGCATTTT. This chain joins TRBV2 and TRBJ1-5; 8 bases match TRBD1. The CDR3 consists of 14 residues. Germline V gives CDR1 SNHLY, CDR2 FYNNEI. The trim removed 7 bases at V and 2 bases at J, leaving 4 bases unmatched.

The rearrangement uses TRBV2 and TRBJ2-5, with D perhaps matching TRBD2 (5 bases). V was trimmed by 7 bases and J by 3 bases, leaving 15 bases between them. Germline values: CDR1 SNHLY, CDR2 FYNNEI. The CDR3 has 14 amino acids. CDR3 DNA sequence: TGTGCCAGCACCAAGAACGACGGGGAAGAGACCCAGTACTTC. This gives the protein CASTKNDGEETQYF.

This chain uses TRBV9 with TRBJ2-2; a possible D gene is TRBD1 (5 bases). Per germline, CDR1 SGDLS and CDR2 YYNGEE. Trimming took 5 bases from V and 3 from J, leaving 11 bases between them. The CDR3 consists of 14 residues. CDR3 loop: CASRWGRDTGELFF. The CDR3 DNA follows: TGTGCCAGCAGATGGGGCCGGGACACCGGGGAGCTGTTTTTT. Looking up the rest from reference TRBV9 and TRBJ2-2 gives the full variable domain: DSGVTQTPKHLITATGQRVTLRCSPRSGDLSVYWYQQSLDQGLQFLIQYYNGEERAKGNILERFSAQQFPDLHSELNLSSLELGDSALYFCASRWGRDTGELFFGEGSRLTVL.

V usage is TRBV2 and J usage is TRBJ2-1, with D hard to call. This CDR3 has 13 residues. Germline V CDR1 and CDR2: SNHLY, FYNNEI. V was cut by 2 bases and J by 3 bases, with 5 bases left in between. The chain's CDR3 is CASSERGYNEQFF. CDR3 nucleotide sequence: TGTGCCAGCAGTGAACGCGGCTACAATGAGCAGTTCTTC. The whole variable domain, remainder taken from reference TRBV2 and TRBJ2-1, is EPEVTQTPSHQVTQMGQEVILRCVPISNHLYFYWYRQILGQKVEFLVSFYNNEISEKSEIFDDQFSVERPDGSNFTLKIRSTKLEDSAMYFCASSERGYNEQFFGPGTRLTVL.

V and J are TRBV7-2 and TRBJ2-7; tentatively, D is TRBD2 (5 bases). Germline CDR1 is SGHTA and CDR2 is FQGNSA. The CDR3 spans 15 residues. Between the trimmed V and J ends, which lost 1 base and 4 bases, there was a span of 14 bases. CDR3 region: CASSLEGVRTYEQYF. Here the CDR3 DNA reads TGTGCCAGCAGCTTAGAGGGAGTCCGTACGTACGAGCAGTACTTC. Based on the CDR3 plus reference TRBV7-2 and TRBJ2-7, the full variable domain is GAGVSQSPSNKVTEKGKDVELRCDPISGHTALYWYRQSLGQGLEFLIYFQGNSAPDKSGLPSDRFSAERTGGSVSTLTIQRTQQEDSAVYLCASSLEGVRTYEQYFGPGTRLTVT.

The chain is built from TRBV7-2 and TRBJ2-1; D remains unclear. The CDR3 totals 14 residues. Trimming cost V 1 base and J 8 bases, with 12 bases left between them. Germline-derived CDR1 and CDR2 are SGHTA and FQGNSA. CDR3 region: CASSLVLGFDEQFF. Here the CDR3 DNA reads TGTGCCAGCAGCTTAGTTCTAGGCTTCGATGAGCAGTTCTTC. The full variable domain, rest sourced from reference TRBV7-2 and TRBJ2-1, is GAGVSQSPSNKVTEKGKDVELRCDPISGHTALYWYRQSLGQGLEFLIYFQGNSAPDKSGLPSDRFSAERTGGSVSTLTIQRTQQEDSAVYLCASSLVLGFDEQFFGPGTRLTVL.

The J gene is TRBJ2-2, the V gene TRBV2; 9 positions match TRBD2. V shed 6 bases and J 3 bases; nucleotides not matched to a gene: 5. The CDR3 sequence is 15 residues long. CDR1 and CDR2 (germline): SNHLY, FYNNEI. The CDR3 region is CASSIAGVDTGELFF. DNA for the CDR3: TGTGCCAGCAGCATAGCGGGAGTGGACACCGGGGAGCTGTTTTTT.

The chain is built from TRBV4-3 and TRBJ1-2, with 8 bases that match TRBD1. The trim removed 5 bases at V and 4 bases at J, leaving 18 bases unmatched. CDR3 length: 18 residues. Per the germline V gene, CDR1 is LGHNA and CDR2 is YSLEER. CDR3 sequence reads: CASSNNRGGTGAIYGYTF. CDR3 coding DNA: TGCGCCAGCAGCAATAACAGGGGGGGAACAGGGGCCATCTATGGCTACACCTTC.

CDR3 DNA sequence: TGTGCCAGCAGCTTAGGGCTAGCGGGCCTCACAGATACGCAGTATTTT. Encoded protein: CASSLGLAGLTDTQYF. The rearrangement links TRBV11-3 to TRBJ2-3, with 8 bases aligning to TRBD2. V lost 1 base and J lost 2; bases outside the gene matches: 5. The CDR3 consists of 16 residues. Germline-derived CDR1 and CDR2 are SGHNT and YENEEA.

The chain recombines TRBV28 with TRBJ1-6, with D uncertain. V gave up 3 bases and J gave up 7 bases, with 13 bases separating them. The CDR3 covers 15 residues. Looked up from germline, CDR1 is MDHEN and CDR2 is SYDVKM. The CDR3 region is CASSFQSGRNSPLHF. The CDR3 DNA reads TGTGCCAGCAGTTTTCAATCGGGAAGAAATTCACCCCTCCACTTT.

The V call is TRBV19, the J call TRBJ1-5, with D hard to call. CDR1 LNHDA and CDR2 SQIVND come from the germline V gene (reference sequence). The length of the CDR3 is 15 residues. Trimming shortened V by 3 bases and J by 0 bases, and 9 bases separated the two germline ends. CDR3 nucleotide sequence: TGTGCCAGTAGTATGGCCAGGTATAGCAATCAGCCCCAGCATTTT. Translating gives CASSMARYSNQPQHF.

This chain uses TRBV18 with TRBJ2-7, with TRBD2 matching 8 bases. Germline CDR1 is KGHSH and CDR2 is LQKENI. This CDR3 contains 13 residues. V shed 6 bases, J shed 3 bases, and the junction held 4 bases outside the gene matches. The CDR3 here is CASSLREGYEQYF. CDR3 DNA sequence: TGTGCCAGCTCTCTCCGGGAGGGCTACGAGCAGTACTTC. Full variable domain (rest looked up from reference TRBV18 and TRBJ2-7): NAGVMQNPRHLVRRRGQEARLRCSPMKGHSHVYWYRQLPEEGLKFMVYLQKENIIDESGMPKERFSAEFPKEGPSILRIQQVVRGDSAAYFCASSLREGYEQYFGPGTRLTVT.

The J gene is TRBJ2-1, the V gene TRBV2; the match to TRBD2 covers 8 bases. The V gene's germline CDR1 is SNHLY and CDR2 FYNNEI. V lost 6 bases to trimming and J lost 1 base; unmatched junction nucleotides: 5. The CDR3 is 15 amino acids. The CDR3 DNA sequence: TGTGCCAGCAGCGCGGGACTAGGGTCCTACAATGAGCAGTTCTTC. Protein product: CASSAGLGSYNEQFF.

As to this clone: Different DNA sequences within this sample yield the same CDR3. The J gene is TRBJ1-1, the V gene TRBV12-3 or TRBV12-4; TRBD1 might be the D (5 bases). The CDR3 length is 13 residues. V was shortened by 3 bases and J by 2 bases, with 7 bases between the two germline ends. The CDR3 sequence: CASSFQGNTEAFF. CDR3 bases: TGTGCCAGCAGTTTCCAGGGAAACACTGAAGCTTTCTTT.

The chain carries TRBV19 and TRBJ2-1; 16 bases agree with TRBD2. CDR3 length equals 19 residues. Germline V lookup: CDR1 LNHDA, CDR2 SQIVND (reference sequence). J was trimmed by 6 bases and V by 4 bases; bases with no gene match: 12. The CDR3 spells CASSRGLAGGRGGLNEQFF. In nucleotides, the CDR3 is TGTGCCAGTAGTAGGGGACTAGCGGGAGGGCGTGGGGGCCTCAATGAGCAGTTCTTC.

The V gene is TRBV4-2, the J gene TRBJ2-7; D perhaps matches TRBD1 (7 bases). The CDR3 contains 15 residues. Germline lookup yields CDR1 LGHNA and CDR2 YNFKEQ. The V end was cut by 1 base, the J end by 0 bases, with 10 bases between. CDR3 coding DNA: TGTGCCAGCAGCCAAGGGGGGGACAGCTCCTACGAGCAGTACTTC. It encodes CASSQGGDSSYEQYF.

The rearrangement links TRBV24-1 to TRBJ1-1; 7 bases are shared with TRBD1. J lost 4 bases, V lost 7 bases, and 5 bases had no gene match. Germline V CDR1 and CDR2: KGHDR, SFDVKD. The CDR3 is 13 amino acids. The CDR3: CATRRGQSTEAFF. As DNA, the CDR3 is TGTGCCACCAGGAGGGGGCAAAGCACTGAAGCTTTCTTT.

The chain is built from TRBV5-6 and TRBJ2-2; D gene uncertain. Germline V gives CDR1 SGHDT, CDR2 YYEEEE. Trimming took 2 bases from V and 6 from J, leaving 5 bases between them. This CDR3 comprises 12 residues. The CDR3 bases are TGTGCCAGCAGCTTCGTTGCCGGGGAGCTGTTTTTT. Translated: CASSFVAGELFF. The complete variable domain, with remaining parts taken from reference TRBV5-6 and TRBJ2-2, reads DAGVTQSPTHLIKTRGQQVTLRCSPKSGHDTVSWYQQALGQGPQFIFQYYEEEERQRGNFPDRFSGHQFPNYSSELNVNALLLGDSALYLCASSFVAGELFFGEGSRLTVL.

V gene TRBV18 combines with J gene TRBJ1-4; no clear D. The germline V and J ends were trimmed by 6 bases and 8 bases, with 13 bases remaining between them. CDR3 length equals 13 residues. The germline CDR1 and CDR2 sequences are KGHSH and LQKENI. The CDR3 spells CASSEAQREKLFF. The CDR3 DNA is TGTGCCAGCTCCGAGGCCCAGCGGGAAAAACTGTTTTTT.

This clone was picked up a small number of times. The gene calls are TRBV27 and TRBJ2-1; 9 positions agree with TRBD1. The CDR3 is 17 residues long. Germline V gives CDR1 MNHEY, CDR2 SMNVEV (reference sequence). With V trimmed by 4 bases and J by 6 bases, 13 bases remained unmatched. CDR3 amino acids: CASSSRTPGQGINEQFF. CDR3 nucleotide sequence: TGTGCCAGCAGTTCACGAACACCGGGACAGGGTATCAATGAGCAGTTCTTC.

V gene TRBV5-1 combines with J gene TRBJ2-2; D may be TRBD2 (6 bases). CDR1 is SGHRS and CDR2 is YFSETQ in the germline V gene. V was trimmed by 4 bases and J by 2 bases, leaving 15 bases between them. This CDR3 comprises 16 residues. DNA of the CDR3: TGCGCCAGCAGCGACGTAGCGGAGCCTAACACCGGGGAGCTGTTTTTT. It codes for CASSDVAEPNTGELFF.

This chain joins TRBV19 and TRBJ2-1, with TRBD2 matching 7 bases. In germline, CDR1 is LNHDA, CDR2 SQIVND (reference sequence). This CDR3 has 12 residues. Trimming took 5 bases from V and 7 from J; bases not matched to a gene: 2. CDR3 amino acids: CASSPLANEQFF. The CDR3 bases are TGTGCCAGTAGTCCACTAGCGAATGAGCAGTTCTTC. Combining the CDR3 with reference TRBV19 and TRBJ2-1 gives the whole variable domain DGGITQSPKYLFRKEGQNVTLSCEQNLNHDAMYWYRQDPGQGLRLIYYSQIVNDFQKGDIAEGYSVSREKKESFPLTVTSAQKNPTAFYLCASSPLANEQFFGPGTRLTVL.

V gene TRBV7-8 combines with J gene TRBJ2-7; 8 positions match TRBD2. J was trimmed by 2 bases and V by 1 base; bases with no gene match: 13. There are 18 residues in the CDR3. The germline V gene encodes CDR1 SGHVS and CDR2 FQNEAQ. As DNA, the CDR3 is TGTGCCAGCAGCTTAGAATACGGGGGTAGCGGGACAACCTACGAGCAGTACTTC. Protein product: CASSLEYGGSGTTYEQYF.

The table lists this clone with a count of one. The V call is TRBV2, the J call TRBJ2-6, with a weak D call TRBD2 (5 bases). CDR1 is SNHLY and CDR2 is FYNNEI in the germline V gene. V gave up 8 bases and J gave up 4 bases, with 12 bases separating them. CDR3 length: 14 amino acids. In nucleotides, the CDR3 is TGTGCCAGCCTTGGCGGGCACGGGGCCAACGTCCTGACTTTC. This gives the protein CASLGGHGANVLTF.

This chain's CDR3 is CASSYQSTSGRAPISAWQFF. CDR3 nucleotide sequence: TGTGCCAGCAGTTACCAGTCTACTAGCGGGAGGGCCCCGATTTCCGCTTGGCAGTTCTTC. The J gene is TRBJ2-1, the V gene TRBV6-2 or TRBV6-3; 13 bases match TRBD2. Trimming at V came to 2 bases and at J to 12 bases, leaving 22 bases not matched to a gene. This CDR3 comprises 20 residues. Germline lookup yields CDR1 MNHEY and CDR2 SVGEGT.

The V and J genes are TRBV7-9 and TRBJ2-2; TRBD1 might be the D (6 bases). Looked up from germline, CDR1 is SEHNR and CDR2 is FQNEAQ (reference sequence). V was shortened by 11 bases and J by 6 bases, with 13 bases between the two germline ends. The CDR3 length is 12 residues. The CDR3 loop reads CAYRSGAGELFF. Written as DNA, the CDR3 is TGTGCCTATCGTTCAGGGGCCGGGGAGCTGTTTTTT. The whole variable domain, remainder taken from reference TRBV7-9 and TRBJ2-2, is DTGVSQNPRHKITKRGQNVTFRCDPISEHNRLYWYRQTLGQGPEFLTYFQNEAQLEKSRLLSDRFSAERPKGSFSTLEIQRTEQGDSAMYLCAYRSGAGELFFGEGSRLTVL.